A selection of T cell receptor beta chains follows, all from one sample in a study of shared clonotypes between healthy human individuals. Sequencing used immunoSEQ multiplex PCR; TCRdb keeps in-frame clones, though not all of them. The profile shows 2 million to 2.5 million clones, around 90% of them singletons. Sequencing used naive CD4+ T cells from PBMCs. The receptors derive from a man aged 18 to 30 in good health. Some clones in this sample may be carry-over from other donors' samples. The CDR3 runs from the conserved cysteine through the conserved F or W. The D gene is left open where the match is weak. A clone size is listed for some rows: how often the clone was seen (once, few, many), or a class if it is expanded.

size	V	J	D	CDR3	DNA
NA	TRBV29-1	TRBJ2-7	TRBD1	CSVVDRIYEQYF	TGCAGCGTCGTGGACAGGATCTACGAGCAGTACTTC
NA	TRBV5-4	TRBJ1-3	NA	CASSLAGSGNTIYF	TGTGCCAGCAGCTTAGCAGGTAGTGGAAACACCATATATTTT
NA	TRBV18	TRBJ2-3	NA	CASSPGTDTQYF	TGTGCCAGCTCCCCGGGTACAGATACGCAGTATTTT
NA	TRBV11-2	TRBJ2-7	TRBD1	CATTGTASVKQYF	TGTGCCACCACCGGGACAGCTTCTGTAAAGCAGTACTTC
NA	TRBV5-4	TRBJ2-2	NA	CASSPTGANTGELFF	TGTGCCAGCAGCCCTACGGGGGCGAACACCGGGGAGCTGTTTTTT
NA	TRBV5-1	TRBJ2-1	NA	CASRLEGGAAHEQFF	TGCGCCAGCAGACTTGAAGGCGGGGCGGCCCATGAGCAGTTCTTC
NA	TRBV5-5	TRBJ1-2	TRBD1	CASSPGQGNINYGYTF	TGTGCCAGCAGCCCCGGACAGGGCAACATTAACTATGGCTACACCTTC
NA	TRBV7-2	TRBJ2-5	TRBD1	CASSRASGGGETQYF	TGTGCCAGCAGCCGAGCTTCAGGGGGCGGAGAGACCCAGTACTTC
NA	TRBV18	TRBJ2-1	TRBD2	CASSPGLAGAHEQFF	TGTGCCAGCTCACCGGGACTAGCGGGAGCCCATGAGCAGTTCTTC
NA	TRBV5-5	TRBJ1-4	NA	CASSALLFATNEKLFF	TGTGCCAGCAGCGCGCTTCTTTTTGCAACTAATGAAAAACTGTTTTTT
NA	TRBV25-1	TRBJ1-4	TRBD1	CASSPLGTGNEKLFF	TGTGCCAGCAGTCCCTTAGGGACAGGGAATGAAAAACTGTTTTTT
once	TRBV29-1	TRBJ2-1	TRBD2	CSVERGPSGSSYNEQFF	TGCAGCGTTGAAAGAGGGCCTAGCGGGAGCTCCTACAATGAGCAGTTCTTC
NA	TRBV6-5	TRBJ1-5	TRBD1	CASSYDRGNQPQHF	TGTGCCAGCAGTTACGACAGGGGAAATCAGCCCCAGCATTTT
NA	TRBV7-9	TRBJ1-4	NA	CASSLGGTSEKLFF	TGTGCCAGCAGCTTAGGGGGCACCTCTGAAAAACTGTTTTTT
NA	TRBV29-1	TRBJ2-5	NA	CSVEDPTPQETQYF	TGCAGCGTTGAAGATCCGACTCCTCAAGAGACCCAGTACTTC
NA	TRBV7-6	TRBJ2-7	NA	CASSRKTGFSSYEQYF	TGTGCCAGCAGCCGCAAAACAGGATTCAGCTCCTACGAGCAGTACTTC
NA	TRBV6-5	TRBJ1-2	NA	CASSFTPARGYTF	TGTGCCAGCAGTTTCACTCCAGCGCGAGGCTACACCTTC
NA	TRBV5-4	TRBJ1-2	NA	CASSLLASEGYTF	TGTGCCAGCAGCTTGTTAGCCTCCGAGGGCTACACCTTC
NA	TRBV27	TRBJ2-7	NA	CASSLEPGPTYEQYF	TGTGCCAGCAGTTTAGAGCCAGGGCCGACCTACGAGCAGTACTTC
NA	TRBV6-1	TRBJ2-5	TRBD1	CASSVQGKETQYF	TGTGCCAGCAGTGTACAGGGGAAAGAGACCCAGTACTTC
NA	TRBV28	TRBJ2-7	TRBD1	CASSLSLGQGHWGYF	TGTGCCAGCAGTTTATCGTTGGGACAGGGACATTGGGGGTACTTC
once	TRBV5-1	TRBJ1-1	NA	CASSLAAADEAFF	TGCGCCAGCAGCTTGGCCGCGGCAGATGAAGCTTTCTTT
NA	TRBV6-4	TRBJ2-1	TRBD1	CASRGQGGYNEQFF	TGTGCCAGCAGAGGACAGGGGGGCTACAATGAGCAGTTCTTC
NA	TRBV5-1	TRBJ1-1	NA	CASSLDSGNTEAFF	TGCGCCAGCAGCTTGGACTCCGGGAACACTGAAGCTTTCTTT
NA	TRBV6-1	TRBJ2-1	NA	CASSWDWSAGEQFF	TGTGCCAGCAGTTGGGACTGGTCGGCGGGTGAGCAGTTCTTC
NA	TRBV7-9	TRBJ2-1	NA	CASSHRVAGSYNEQFF	TGTGCCAGCAGCCATCGGGTAGCCGGTTCCTACAATGAGCAGTTCTTC
NA	TRBV30	TRBJ2-1	NA	CAWRINNEQFF	TGTGCCTGGAGGATAAACAATGAGCAGTTCTTC
NA	TRBV28	TRBJ2-7	TRBD2	CASSLGAGGRHSYEQYF	TGTGCCAGCAGTTTGGGTGCTGGCGGGAGGCACTCCTACGAGCAGTACTTC
NA	TRBV11-2	TRBJ2-5	TRBD1	CASSLYTGGEETQYF	TGTGCCAGCAGCTTATACACAGGGGGAGAGGAGACCCAGTACTTC
NA	TRBV27	TRBJ2-1	NA	CASSPLAAGWGNEQFF	TGTGCCAGCAGTCCCTTGGCTGCGGGATGGGGGAATGAGCAGTTCTTC
NA	TRBV5-1	TRBJ2-7	TRBD1	CASSPLGTVTYEQYF	TGCGCCAGCAGCCCCCTTGGGACAGTAACCTACGAGCAGTACTTC
NA	TRBV28	TRBJ2-5	TRBD2	CASSFSTSGRRPATQYF	TGTGCCAGCAGTTTCTCGACTAGCGGGAGAAGGCCAGCGACCCAGTACTTC
NA	TRBV28	TRBJ2-1	NA	CASSLSLARTLYNEQFF	TGTGCCAGCAGTTTATCCCTGGCGAGAACCCTTTACAATGAGCAGTTCTTC
NA	TRBV29-1	TRBJ1-1	NA	CSATGFLNTEAFF	TGCAGCGCTACAGGGTTTTTGAACACTGAAGCTTTCTTT
NA	TRBV28	TRBJ2-1	TRBD2	CASKGGSFGNEQFF	TGTGCCAGCAAGGGCGGGAGTTTTGGAAATGAGCAGTTCTTC
NA	TRBV28	TRBJ2-4	NA	CASSLGLADPKNIQYF	TGTGCCAGCAGTTTAGGGCTAGCTGACCCCAAAAACATTCAGTACTTC
NA	TRBV6-5	TRBJ2-7	TRBD2	CASSPISGHSYEQYF	TGTGCCAGCAGTCCCATTAGCGGGCACTCCTACGAGCAGTACTTC
NA	TRBV5-1	TRBJ2-3	NA	CASSSQGPSTDTQYF	TGCGCCAGCAGCTCCCAGGGCCCTAGCACAGATACGCAGTATTTT
NA	TRBV28	TRBJ1-3	NA	CASNTDSSGNTIYF	TGTGCCAGCAATACGGACAGCTCTGGAAACACCATATATTTT
NA	TRBV19	TRBJ1-3	NA	CASSILGGPGNTIYF	TGTGCCAGTAGTATACTCGGGGGCCCGGGAAACACCATATATTTT
NA	TRBV7-2	TRBJ2-7	TRBD2	CASSAVAGENHEQYF	TGTGCCAGCAGCGCAGTAGCGGGAGAAAACCACGAGCAGTACTTC
NA	TRBV7-9	TRBJ1-4	TRBD1	CASRQGAVEKLFF	TGTGCCAGCAGGCAGGGGGCGGTTGAAAAACTGTTTTTT
NA	TRBV29-1	TRBJ2-3	NA	CSVELAPTDTQYF	TGCAGCGTTGAGTTAGCGCCCACAGATACGCAGTATTTT
NA	TRBV28	TRBJ1-2	TRBD1	CASSLQGAWYGYTF	TGTGCCAGCAGTCTCCAGGGGGCATGGTATGGCTACACCTTC
NA	TRBV27	TRBJ2-3	TRBD2	CASSFLGLAVSDTQYF	TGTGCCAGCAGTTTCCTGGGACTAGCGGTTTCAGATACGCAGTATTTT
NA	TRBV11-3	TRBJ2-2	NA	CASSPSFIVTGELFF	TGTGCCAGCAGCCCCTCTTTTATTGTGACCGGGGAGCTGTTTTTT
NA	TRBV27	TRBJ1-5	NA	CASSFQGTSSPQHF	TGTGCCAGCAGTTTCCAGGGAACATCATCGCCCCAGCATTTT
few	TRBV6-1	TRBJ1-1	NA	CASSGSPQAFF	TGTGCCAGCAGTGGGTCACCTCAAGCTTTCTTT
NA	TRBV28	TRBJ1-5	NA	CASSSGVRKGTYQPQHF	TGTGCCAGCAGTTCCGGGGTCCGTAAAGGTACCTATCAGCCCCAGCATTTT
NA	TRBV7-6	TRBJ1-5	NA	CASSLDGRINQPQHF	TGTGCCAGCAGCTTAGATGGACGGATTAATCAGCCCCAGCATTTT
NA	TRBV19	TRBJ1-5	NA	CASSAFAQPQHF	TGTGCCAGTAGTGCCTTTGCTCAGCCCCAGCATTTT
NA	TRBV30	TRBJ2-1	TRBD2	CAWSVQAGDNEQFF	TGTGCCTGGAGTGTACAAGCGGGAGACAATGAGCAGTTCTTC
once	TRBV11-2	TRBJ1-1	NA	CASSFRGGSTEAFF	TGTGCCAGCAGCTTCAGGGGCGGGAGCACTGAAGCTTTCTTT